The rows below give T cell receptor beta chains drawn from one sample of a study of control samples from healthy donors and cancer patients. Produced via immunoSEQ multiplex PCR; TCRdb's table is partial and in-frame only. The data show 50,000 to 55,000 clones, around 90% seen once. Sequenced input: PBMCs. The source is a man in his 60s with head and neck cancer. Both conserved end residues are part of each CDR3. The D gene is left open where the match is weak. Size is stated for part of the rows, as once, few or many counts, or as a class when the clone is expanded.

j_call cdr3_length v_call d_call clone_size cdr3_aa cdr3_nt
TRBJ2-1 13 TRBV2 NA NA CASKGVAYNEQFF TGTGCCAGCAAGGGTGTCGCCTACAATGAGCAGTTCTTC
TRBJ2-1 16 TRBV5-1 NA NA CASSPKRREAGNEQFF TGCGCCAGCAGCCCCAAGCGCAGGGAGGCGGGCAATGAGCAGTTCTTC
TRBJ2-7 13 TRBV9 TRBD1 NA CASSPQGANEQYF TGTGCCAGCAGCCCACAGGGGGCGAACGAGCAGTACTTC
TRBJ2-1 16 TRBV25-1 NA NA CASSEWSSEKGQEQFF TGTGCCAGCAGTGAATGGTCTAGCGAGAAAGGTCAAGAGCAGTTCTTC
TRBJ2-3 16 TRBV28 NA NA CASSPPQEGRPDTQYF TGTGCCAGCAGTCCCCCTCAGGAGGGCCGCCCAGATACGCAGTATTTT
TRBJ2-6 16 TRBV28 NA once CASSLSWGAGANVLTF TGTGCCAGCAGTTTATCATGGGGCGCTGGGGCCAACGTCCTGACTTTC
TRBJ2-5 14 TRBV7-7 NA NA CASSLAPTGETQYF TGTGCTAGCAGCTTAGCTCCCACCGGTGAGACCCAGTACTTC
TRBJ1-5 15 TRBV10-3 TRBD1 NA CAISLGQGADQPQHF TGTGCCATCAGCCTTGGACAGGGGGCGGATCAGCCCCAGCATTTT
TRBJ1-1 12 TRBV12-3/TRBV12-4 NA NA CASSGTGNEAFF TGTGCCAGCAGCGGGACGGGAAATGAAGCTTTCTTT
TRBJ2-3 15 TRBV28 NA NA CASSLLASRGDTQYF TGTGCCAGCAGTTTGCTAGCGAGCCGGGGAGATACGCAGTATTTT
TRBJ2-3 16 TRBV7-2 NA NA CASSLRRGPGTDTQYF TGTGCCAGCAGCTTACGGCGGGGGCCAGGCACAGATACGCAGTATTTT
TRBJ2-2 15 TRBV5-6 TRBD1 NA CASSLGTGIAGELFF TGTGCCAGCAGCTTGGGGACAGGAATCGCCGGGGAGCTGTTTTTT
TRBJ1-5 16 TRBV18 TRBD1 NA CASSPPGTGINQPQHF TGTGCCAGCTCACCACCCGGGACAGGGATCAATCAGCCCCAGCATTTT
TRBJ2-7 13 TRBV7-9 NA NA CASSPRGPFEQYF TGTGCCAGCAGCCCACGGGGACCCTTTGAGCAGTACTTC
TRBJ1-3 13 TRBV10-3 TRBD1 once CATIRQGGNTIYF TGTGCCACCATAAGACAGGGTGGAAACACCATATATTTT
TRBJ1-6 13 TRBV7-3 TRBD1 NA CASSPGQGTALHF TGTGCCAGCAGCCCCGGACAGGGGACGGCCCTCCACTTT
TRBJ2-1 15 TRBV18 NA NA CASSQSHQMFNEQFF TGTGCCAGCTCACAGTCCCACCAGATGTTCAATGAGCAGTTCTTC
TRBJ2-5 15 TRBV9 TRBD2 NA CASSVLAGDQETQYF TGTGCCAGCAGCGTACTAGCGGGGGACCAAGAGACCCAGTACTTC
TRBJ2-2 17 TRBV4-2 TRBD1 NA CASSQDMGQGRSGELFF TGTGCCAGCAGCCAAGATATGGGACAGGGAAGGTCCGGGGAGCTGTTTTTT
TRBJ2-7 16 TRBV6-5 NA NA CASSYSISRAAYEQYF TGTGCCAGCAGTTACTCAATCTCAAGGGCAGCCTACGAGCAGTACTTC
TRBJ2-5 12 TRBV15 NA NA CATNSGGETQYF TGTGCCACCAACTCAGGGGGGGAGACCCAGTACTTC
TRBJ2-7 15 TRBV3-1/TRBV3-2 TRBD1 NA CASSQGPGGADEQYF TGTGCCAGCAGCCAAGGTCCAGGGGGCGCGGACGAGCAGTACTTC
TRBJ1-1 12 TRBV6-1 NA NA CASSEAGTEAFF TGTGCCAGCAGTGAAGCGGGCACTGAAGCTTTCTTT
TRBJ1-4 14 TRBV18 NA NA CASSPRQENEKLFF TGTGCCAGCTCACCACGGCAGGAAAATGAAAAACTGTTTTTT
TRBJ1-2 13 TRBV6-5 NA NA CAGRQDINYGYTF TGTGCCGGTCGACAGGATATTAACTATGGCTACACCTTC
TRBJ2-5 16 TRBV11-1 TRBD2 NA CASSFRSGRTRETQYF TGTGCCAGCAGCTTCCGTAGCGGGAGAACCCGGGAGACCCAGTACTTC
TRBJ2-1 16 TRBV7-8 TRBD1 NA CASSLARTGGWNEQFF TGTGCCAGCAGCTTAGCGAGGACAGGGGGCTGGAATGAGCAGTTCTTC
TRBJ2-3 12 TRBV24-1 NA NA CATAAQRDTQYF TGTGCCACAGCCGCACAGCGTGATACGCAGTATTTT
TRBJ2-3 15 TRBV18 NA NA CASSRPTGDPDTQYF TGTGCCAGCTCACGACCTACCGGGGACCCAGATACGCAGTATTTT
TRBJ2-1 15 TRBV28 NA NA CASTGWADRYNEQFF TGTGCCAGCACGGGGTGGGCCGATCGCTACAATGAGCAGTTCTTC
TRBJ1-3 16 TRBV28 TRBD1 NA CASSSPEGASGNTIYF TGTGCCAGCAGTTCCCCCGAGGGGGCATCTGGAAACACCATATATTTT
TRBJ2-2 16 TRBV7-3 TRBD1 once CASSTFATGGFGELFF TGTGCCAGCAGTACTTTCGCGACAGGGGGTTTCGGGGAGCTGTTTTTT
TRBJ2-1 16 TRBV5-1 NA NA CASSLNEARDFGEQFF TGCGCCAGCAGCTTGAATGAGGCCCGGGATTTCGGTGAGCAGTTCTTC
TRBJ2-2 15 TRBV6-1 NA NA CASSEASRPSGELFF TGTGCCAGCAGTGAGGCTAGTCGCCCCTCCGGGGAGCTGTTTTTT
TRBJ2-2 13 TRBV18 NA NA CASKQTNTGELFF TGTGCCAGTAAACAGACGAACACCGGGGAGCTGTTTTTT
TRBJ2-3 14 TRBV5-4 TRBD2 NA CASSSWGSGDTQYF TGTGCCAGCAGTTCTTGGGGTAGCGGGGATACGCAGTATTTT
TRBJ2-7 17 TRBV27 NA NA CASIPAGPAGSPYEQYF TGTGCCAGCATCCCGGCGGGCCCGGCAGGTTCACCCTACGAGCAGTACTTC
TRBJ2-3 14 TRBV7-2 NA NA CASSLTTGGPTQYF TGTGCCAGCAGCTTAACTACGGGCGGCCCGACGCAGTATTTT
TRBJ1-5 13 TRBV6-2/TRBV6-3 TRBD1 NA CASSLTGHQPQHF TGTGCCAGCAGTTTGACAGGGCATCAGCCCCAGCATTTT
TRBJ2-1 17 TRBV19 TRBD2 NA CASRKLIAGDAYNEQFF TGTGCCAGTAGGAAATTAATAGCGGGAGACGCCTACAATGAGCAGTTCTTC
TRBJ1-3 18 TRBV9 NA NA CASSVGLGTPYSGNTIYF TGTGCCAGCAGCGTAGGTTTAGGGACTCCATACTCTGGAAACACCATATATTTT
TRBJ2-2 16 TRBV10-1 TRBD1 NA CASSVGDSLNTGELFF TGCGCCAGCAGTGTAGGGGACAGTTTGAACACCGGGGAGCTGTTTTTT
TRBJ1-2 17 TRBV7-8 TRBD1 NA CASSPYGQGSSVYGYTF TGTGCCAGCAGTCCCTACGGACAGGGGAGTTCTGTCTATGGCTACACCTTC
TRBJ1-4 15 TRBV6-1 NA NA CASSEDHGGNEKLFF TGTGCCAGCAGTGAAGACCACGGAGGTAATGAAAAACTGTTTTTT
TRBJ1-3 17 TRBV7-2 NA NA CASSLVGGSASGNTIYF TGTGCCAGCAGCTTAGTGGGGGGTTCGGCCTCTGGAAACACCATATATTTT
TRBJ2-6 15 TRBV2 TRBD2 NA CANSGVLSGANVLTF TGTGCTAATAGCGGGGTCCTCTCTGGGGCCAACGTCCTGACTTTC
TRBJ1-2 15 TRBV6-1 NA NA CASSEVGVANYGYTF TGTGCCAGCAGTGAAGTGGGGGTGGCTAACTATGGCTACACCTTC
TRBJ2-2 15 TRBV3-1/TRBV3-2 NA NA CASSPRDSETGELFF TGTGCCAGCAGCCCCCGGGACTCTGAGACCGGGGAGCTGTTTTTT
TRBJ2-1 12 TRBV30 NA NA CAWGGEYNEQFF TGTGCCTGGGGGGGTGAGTACAATGAGCAGTTCTTC
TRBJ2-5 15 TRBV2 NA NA CASSEALTAQETQYF TGTGCCAGCAGTGAAGCCCTTACAGCGCAGGAAACCCAGTACTTC
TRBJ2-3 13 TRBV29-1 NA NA CSVDAGGTDTQYF TGCAGCGTCGACGCCGGGGGCACAGATACGCAGTATTTT
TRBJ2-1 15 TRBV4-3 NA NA CASSQDHTPDFSQFF TGCGCCAGCAGCCAAGATCATACCCCCGACTTCTCGCAGTTCTTC
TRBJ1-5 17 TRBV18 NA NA CASSPQSGANSNQPQHF TGTGCCAGCTCACCACAATCCGGGGCAAACAGCAATCAGCCCCAGCATTTT
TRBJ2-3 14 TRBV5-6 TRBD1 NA CASSSGQGRDTQYF TGTGCCAGCAGCTCGGGACAGGGTAGAGATACGCAGTATTTT
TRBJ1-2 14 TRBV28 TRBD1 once CASSPGQGVYGYTF TGTGCCAGCAGCCCGGGACAGGGGGTATATGGCTACACCTTC
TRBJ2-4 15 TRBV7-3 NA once CASSPTSVGFGIQYF TGTGCCAGCAGCCCCACATCCGTGGGGTTCGGCATTCAGTACTTC
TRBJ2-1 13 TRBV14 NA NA CASSQLILNEQFF TGTGCCAGCAGCCAACTTATTTTGAATGAGCAGTTCTTC
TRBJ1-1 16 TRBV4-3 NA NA CASSQELGRALTEAFF TGCGCCAGCAGCCAAGAGTTAGGCAGGGCCCTCACTGAAGCTTTCTTT
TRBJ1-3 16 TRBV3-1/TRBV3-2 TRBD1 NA CASSQDLGTGGNTIYF TGTGCCAGCAGCCAAGATCTTGGGACAGGTGGAAACACCATATATTTT
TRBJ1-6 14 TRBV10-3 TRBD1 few CAISLGQNNSPLHF TGTGCCATCAGCTTGGGACAGAATAATTCACCCCTCCACTTT